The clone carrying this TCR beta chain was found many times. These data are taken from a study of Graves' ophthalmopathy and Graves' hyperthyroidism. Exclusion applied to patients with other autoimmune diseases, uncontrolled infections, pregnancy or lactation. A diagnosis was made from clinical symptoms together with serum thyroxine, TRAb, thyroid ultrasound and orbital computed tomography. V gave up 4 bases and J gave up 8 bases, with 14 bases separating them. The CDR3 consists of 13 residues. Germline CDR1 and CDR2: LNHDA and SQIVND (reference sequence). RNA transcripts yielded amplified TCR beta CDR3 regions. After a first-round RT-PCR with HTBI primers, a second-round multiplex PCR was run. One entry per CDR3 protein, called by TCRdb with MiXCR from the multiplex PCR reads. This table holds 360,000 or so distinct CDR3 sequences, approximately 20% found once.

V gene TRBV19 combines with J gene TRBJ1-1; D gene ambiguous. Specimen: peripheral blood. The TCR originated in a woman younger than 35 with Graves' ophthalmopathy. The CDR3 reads CASSRDYLVEAFF. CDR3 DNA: TGTGCCAGTAGTAGGGATTACTTGGTGGAAGCTTTCTTT. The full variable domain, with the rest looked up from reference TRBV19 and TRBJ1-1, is DGGITQSPKYLFRKEGQNVTLSCEQNLNHDAMYWYRQDPGQGLRLIYYSQIVNDFQKGDIAEGYSVSREKKESFPLTVTSAQKNPTAFYLCASSRDYLVEAFFGQGTRLTVV.